Listed below are T cell receptor beta chains from one sample, sequenced in a study of technical replicates of blood from a few donors. Using immunoSEQ multiplex PCR, the repertoire was profiled, and TCRdb retains in-frame clones only, with some absent. The data show tens of thousands of clones, 90% to 95% seen once. The material sequenced was PBMCs. Source of these receptors: a human donor in good health. Some clones in this sample may be carry-over from other donors' samples. CDR3s include the opening cysteine and the closing phenylalanine or tryptophan. Fields, in order: V gene, clone size, D gene, J gene, CDR3 DNA, CDR3 protein. D genes are given only for firm matches. Clone sizes are given selectively: once, few, many, or a class where the clone is expanded.

TRBV19,.,.,TRBJ2-7,TGTGCCAGTAGTCCAAGAGGCTCCAATAGCGGTTCTACCTACGAGCAGTACTTC,CASSPRGSNSGSTYEQYF
TRBV5-6,.,.,TRBJ1-4,TGTGCCAGCAGCTTGGGGTCGGAGTTATATAATGAAAAACTGTTTTTT,CASSLGSELYNEKLFF
TRBV5-6,.,TRBD1,TRBJ1-6,TGTGCCAGCAGACCTACGACAGGGAAGTACTCACCCCTCCACTTT,CASRPTTGKYSPLHF
TRBV4-3,.,TRBD1,TRBJ1-5,TGCGCCAGCAGCCAGGCAGGGGGCCACAATCAGCCCCAGCATTTT,CASSQAGGHNQPQHF
TRBV13,.,TRBD2,TRBJ2-1,TGTGCCAGCAGCCCCGAAGGGACTAGCGGGAGTGGGTATGAGCAGTTCTTC,CASSPEGTSGSGYEQFF
TRBV2,once,.,TRBJ2-7,TGTGCCAGCAGTGAAGAACAGCTAAAGTCCTACGAGCAGTACTTC,CASSEEQLKSYEQYF
TRBV7-2,.,.,TRBJ2-5,TGTGCCAGCAGCCTGGGGGGGGCAGAGGAGACCCAGTACTTC,CASSLGGAEETQYF
TRBV7-2,.,.,TRBJ1-5,TGTGCCAGCAGCCAGCAGGGCAATCAGCCCCAGCATTTT,CASSQQGNQPQHF
TRBV11-2,once,TRBD2,TRBJ2-1,TGTGCCAGCAGCCCTATAGCGGGAGGGCCCCGGGAGCAGTTCTTC,CASSPIAGGPREQFF
TRBV6-5,.,TRBD1,TRBJ1-2,TGTGCCAGCAGTCACCAGGGGGTTAACTATGGCTACACCTTC,CASSHQGVNYGYTF
TRBV6-5,.,.,TRBJ2-1,TGTGCCAGCAGTTATGGACCGGGAGCGGCCGGCTATGAGCAGTTCTTC,CASSYGPGAAGYEQFF
TRBV7-3,.,TRBD1,TRBJ1-2,TGTGCCAGCAGCTTATCCCCGCCGGGACAGGTCTATGGCTACACCTTC,CASSLSPPGQVYGYTF
TRBV19,.,.,TRBJ1-6,TGTGCCAGTAGTATGACAGGCGGTTCACCCCTCCACTTT,CASSMTGGSPLHF
TRBV5-1,.,.,TRBJ2-7,TGCGCCAGCAGCTTGGACAGACACGAGCAGTACTTC,CASSLDRHEQYF